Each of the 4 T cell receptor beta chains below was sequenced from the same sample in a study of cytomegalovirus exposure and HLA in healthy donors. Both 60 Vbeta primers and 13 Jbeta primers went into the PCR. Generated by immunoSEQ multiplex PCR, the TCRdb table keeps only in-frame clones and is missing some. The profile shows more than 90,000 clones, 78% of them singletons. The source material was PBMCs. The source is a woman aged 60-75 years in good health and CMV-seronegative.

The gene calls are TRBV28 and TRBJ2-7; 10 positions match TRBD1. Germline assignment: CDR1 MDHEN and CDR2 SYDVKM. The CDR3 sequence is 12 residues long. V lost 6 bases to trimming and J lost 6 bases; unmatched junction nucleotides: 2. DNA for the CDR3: TGTGCCAGCAGGGGGGACAGGGGCGAGCAGTACTTC. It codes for CASRGDRGEQYF. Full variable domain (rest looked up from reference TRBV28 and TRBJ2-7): DVKVTQSSRYLVKRTGEKVFLECVQDMDHENMFWYRQDPGLGLRLIYFSYDVKMKEKGDIPEGYSVSREKKERFSLILESASTNQTSMYLCASRGDRGEQYFGPGTRLTVT.

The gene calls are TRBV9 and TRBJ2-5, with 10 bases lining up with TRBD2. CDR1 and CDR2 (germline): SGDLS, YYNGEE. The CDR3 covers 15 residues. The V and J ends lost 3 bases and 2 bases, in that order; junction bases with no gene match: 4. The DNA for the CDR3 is TGTGCCAGCAGCGGTAGCGGGGGGTTGCAAGAGACCCAGTACTTC. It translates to CASSGSGGLQETQYF.

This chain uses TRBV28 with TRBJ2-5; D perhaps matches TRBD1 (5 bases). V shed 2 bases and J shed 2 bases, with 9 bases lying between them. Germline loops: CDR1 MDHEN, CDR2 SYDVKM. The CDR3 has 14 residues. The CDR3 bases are TGTGCCAGCAGTTTAAGGCAGGGACAAGAGACCCAGTACTTC. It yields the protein CASSLRQGQETQYF. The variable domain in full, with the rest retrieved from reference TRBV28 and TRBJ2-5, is DVKVTQSSRYLVKRTGEKVFLECVQDMDHENMFWYRQDPGLGLRLIYFSYDVKMKEKGDIPEGYSVSREKKERFSLILESASTNQTSMYLCASSLRQGQETQYFGPGTRLLVL.

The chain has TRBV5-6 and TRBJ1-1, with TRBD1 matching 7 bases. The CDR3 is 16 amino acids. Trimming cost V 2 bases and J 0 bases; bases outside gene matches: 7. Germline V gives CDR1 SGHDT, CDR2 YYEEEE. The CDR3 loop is CASSLSGQTLNTEAFF. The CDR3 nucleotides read TGTGCCAGCAGCTTATCGGGACAGACCTTGAACACTGAAGCTTTCTTT. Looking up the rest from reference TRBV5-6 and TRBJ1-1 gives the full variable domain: DAGVTQSPTHLIKTRGQQVTLRCSPKSGHDTVSWYQQALGQGPQFIFQYYEEEERQRGNFPDRFSGHQFPNYSSELNVNALLLGDSALYLCASSLSGQTLNTEAFFGQGTRLTVV.